The 13 T cell receptor beta chains given below trace back to one sample, sequenced in a study of cytomegalovirus exposure and HLA in healthy donors. PCR primers comprised 60 Vbeta and 13 Jbeta primers. Clones were read by immunoSEQ multiplex PCR, and TCRdb kept only the in-frame ones, dropping some. There are 150,000 to 200,000 clones in the sample; 76% occur only once, and 2.5% to 3.5% lies in the top ten. Sequencing input: PBMCs. These receptors all come from a male donor in good health and CMV-seronegative.

On this clone itself: At one end, the junction sequence differs from germline, possibly due to a read error. This sequence joins TRBV27 and TRBJ2-7; TRBD2 matches 8 bases. The CDR3 is 16 amino acids. Germline V gene data show CDR1 as MNHEY and CDR2 as SMNVEV (reference sequence). CDR3 sequence (DNA): TGTGCCAGCAGTTTATCGAGCCGGGGCCCAGCGGGAGACCTCATCTTC. Amino acids: CASSLSSRGPAGDLIF.

The chain is built from TRBV7-8 and TRBJ1-2, with 9 bases lining up with TRBD1. The germline V gene has CDR1 SGHVS and CDR2 FQNEAQ. The CDR3 has 15 amino acids. Unmatched junction bases numbered 14, after V lost 5 bases and J lost 10 bases. In DNA, the CDR3 is TGTGCCAGCAGCACCCCCACTACAGGGGGCGCTGACTACACCTTC. Residues: CASSTPTTGGADYTF. The variable domain in full, with the rest retrieved from reference TRBV7-8 and TRBJ1-2, is GAGVSQSPRYKVAKRGQDVALRCDPISGHVSLFWYQQALGQGPEFLTYFQNEAQLDKSGLPSDRFFAERPEGSVSTLKIQRTQQEDSAVYLCASSTPTTGGADYTFGSGTRLTVV.

The chain carries TRBV10-3 and TRBJ2-7, with TRBD2 matching 11 bases. In germline, CDR1 is ENHRY, CDR2 SYGVKD. Trimming cost V 5 bases and J 2 bases; bases outside gene matches: 2. This CDR3 has 14 residues. The CDR3 coding sequence is TGTGCCATCAGTACTAGCGGGGGAACCTACGAGCAGTACTTC. It translates to CAISTSGGTYEQYF.

V and J are TRBV2 and TRBJ2-5, with a weak D call TRBD1 (6 bases). The germline V and J ends were trimmed by 2 bases and 3 bases, with 16 bases remaining between them. This CDR3 contains 16 residues. Germline lookup yields CDR1 SNHLY and CDR2 FYNNEI. The CDR3 DNA is TGTGCCAGCAGTGAATTTGGCAGGGGCGATGAAGAGACCCAGTACTTC. Its protein is CASSEFGRGDEETQYF.

V and J are TRBV5-1 and TRBJ2-7, with 10 bases matching TRBD2. The ends lost 4 bases at V and 5 bases at J; junction bases unmatched: 15. CDR1 and CDR2 (germline): SGHRS, YFSETQ. The CDR3 sequence is 17 residues long. The CDR3 nucleotides read TGCGCCAGCAGCGACGGGACTAGCGCTCACCCGGGGAACGAGCAGTACTTC. Translated, it gives CASSDGTSAHPGNEQYF.

CDR3 amino acids: CASSNGARNLNTEAFF. DNA of the CDR3: TGTGCCAGCAGTAATGGGGCCCGAAATTTGAACACTGAAGCTTTCTTT. This chain connects TRBV6-6 to TRBJ1-1; D is perhaps TRBD1 (5 bases). Germline V gene data show CDR1 as MNHNY and CDR2 as SVGAGI (reference sequence). V was shortened by 5 bases and J by 0 bases, with 16 bases between the two germline ends. The CDR3 is 16 amino acids.

The rearrangement joins TRBV18 to TRBJ2-5; weak D call: TRBD2 (6 bases). CDR1 is KGHSH, CDR2 LQKENI, per germline. This CDR3 contains 16 residues. With 2 bases removed from V and 5 bases from J, the gap between germline ends came to 18 bases. CDR3 region: CASSPRRDSGGETQYF. CDR3 nucleotide sequence: TGTGCCAGCTCACCAAGGAGGGACTCCGGCGGGGAGACCCAGTACTTC.

The sample holds one count of this clone. The chain carries TRBV7-2 and TRBJ2-2; a possible D gene is TRBD1 (6 bases). With 4 bases removed from V and 1 base from J, the gap between germline ends came to 13 bases. Germline V gene sequence: CDR1 SGHTA, CDR2 FQGNSA. CDR3 length equals 16 residues. The chain's CDR3 is CASSSPGHMNTGELFF. The DNA for the CDR3 is TGTGCCAGCAGCTCGCCGGGACACATGAACACCGGGGAGCTGTTTTTT.

The chain combines TRBV5-6 with TRBJ2-5; 10 nucleotides agree with TRBD1. CDR1 and CDR2 (germline): SGHDT, YYEEEE. V lost 4 bases, J lost 5 bases, and 8 bases stayed unmatched. This CDR3 region has 15 residues. CDR3 DNA sequence: TGTGCCAGCAGCGAAGGGACAGGGGATCGGGAGACCCAGTACTTC. This translates into CASSEGTGDRETQYF.

This chain links TRBV5-6 with TRBJ2-3; tentative D call: TRBD2 (6 bases). This CDR3 contains 15 residues. Deletions cut 3 bases from V and 0 bases from J, with 11 bases between. Germline V gene data show CDR1 as SGHDT and CDR2 as YYEEEE. The chain's CDR3 is CASSSWGTSTDTQYF. The CDR3 DNA reads TGTGCCAGCAGCTCCTGGGGGACTAGCACAGATACGCAGTATTTT.

The chain employs TRBV5-1 and TRBJ2-7, with 7 bases matching TRBD1. The CDR3 is 16 residues long. CDR1 is SGHRS and CDR2 is YFSETQ in the germline V gene. Germline trimming cut 0 bases from V and 2 bases from J; bases unmatched to any gene: 8. CDR3 sequence reads: CASSLGVRGGAYEQYF. CDR3 sequence (DNA): TGCGCCAGCAGCTTGGGGGTGAGAGGGGGCGCCTACGAGCAGTACTTC. The variable domain in full, completed from reference TRBV5-1 and TRBJ2-7, reads KAGVTQTPRYLIKTRGQQVTLSCSPISGHRSVSWYQQTPGQGLQFLFEYFSETQRNKGNFPGRFSGRQFSNSRSEMNVSTLELGDSALYLCASSLGVRGGAYEQYFGPGTRLTVT.

The J gene is TRBJ1-3, the V gene TRBV25-1; 7 nucleotides match TRBD1. The V gene's germline CDR1 is MGHDK and CDR2 SYGVNS. The CDR3 is 15 residues long. V was clipped by 7 bases and J by 2 bases; unmatched bases: 8. The CDR3 region has the DNA TGTGCCAGCACTGATGACAGGGTAGCTGGAAACACCATATATTTT. This translates into CASTDDRVAGNTIYF.

V is TRBV5-1 and J is TRBJ1-2, with D possibly matching TRBD1 (6 bases). V was cut by 3 bases and J by 0 bases, with 6 bases left in between. Germline lookup yields CDR1 SGHRS and CDR2 YFSETQ. The CDR3 length is 13 residues. CDR3 nucleotide sequence: TGCGCCAGCAGCTGGACAGCTAACTATGGCTACACCTTC. Translating gives CASSWTANYGYTF.